This T cell receptor beta chain was obtained from a study of blood T cell repertoires in COVID-19. Here immunoSEQ multiplex PCR was the method, and the copy in TCRdb shows in-frame clones only, minus some. The data contain about 150,000 clones, roughly 85% of them seen just once; the ten biggest clones take up about 4.4%. Recruitment covered 25 or so US areas and drew participants whose ages spanned about 18 to 100 years. V was clipped by 7 bases and J by 0 bases, with 10 bases between them. In germline, CDR1 is LNHDA, CDR2 SQIVND (reference sequence). CDR3 length: 13 residues. The origin of this receptor is a man aged 50 to 59 who had recovered from COVID-19. Sequencing was done on a sample of PBMCs or T cells enriched from blood (not recorded which). The chain uses TRBV19 and TRBJ2-7; no reliable D call. The CDR3 DNA sequence: TGTGCCAGTAAAAATTCCGGCTCCTACGAGCAGTACTTC. The encoded protein is CASKNSGSYEQYF.